The 20 T cell receptor delta chains in this list originate from one sample, sequenced in a study of fetal and pediatric gammadelta thymocytes. TCRdb re-called the reads using CATT. The sample contains roughly 2,000 delta-chain clones, 25% of which appear only once. The material sequenced was non-Vgamma9Vdelta2 gamma-delta T cells from the thymus. Noted subset: CD3+gammadeltaTCR+ thymocytes not co-expressing Vgamma9 and Vdelta2. The receptors were sampled from a child who underwent cardiac surgery and was recorded as healthy.

Turning to this clone: A much larger clone lies a single base off, so this may be a read error. V usage is TRDV1 and J usage is TRDJ1; D is unclear. Per germline, CDR1 TSWWSYY and CDR2 QGS. The CDR3 consists of 22 residues. The V and J ends lost 2 bases and 0 bases respectively, with 31 bases between them. The CDR3 is CALGEVSTPPLRTLPYTDKLIF. In DNA, the CDR3 is TGTGCTCTTGGGGAAGTCTCGACTCCCCCCCTGCGCACTCTGCCGTACACCGATAAACTCATCTTT.

Concerning this clone itself: One base away lies a much larger clone, so this may be a sequencing read error. In the same sample, other DNA sequences code for this CDR3. The chain has TRAV29/DV5 and TRDJ1; 10 nucleotides agree with TRDD3. Looked up from germline, CDR1 is NSMFDY and CDR2 is ISSIKDK. With V trimmed by 0 bases and J by 0 bases, 20 bases remained unmatched. This CDR3 has 21 amino acids. CDR3 in amino acids: CAASGRVRGWGIRSDTDKLIF. The CDR3 DNA reads TGTGCAGCAAGCGGAAGGGTCCGGGGCTGGGGGATAAGGAGTGACACCGATAAACTCATCTTT.

This clone is classed as medium-sized. This same CDR3 is encoded by further DNA sequences in the sample. The chain employs TRDV1 and TRDJ1; 11 positions agree with TRDD3. The CDR3 spans 26 residues. The V gene's germline CDR1 is TSWWSYY and CDR2 QGS. With V trimmed by 2 bases and J by 0 bases, 32 bases remained unmatched. The CDR3 bases are TGTGCTCTTGGGGAATCTATTTATCCTATACACTGGGGGATAGAGCCCCCCAAAGGGTACACCGATAAACTCATCTTT. This codes for CALGESIYPIHWGIEPPKGYTDKLIF.

This clone is deemed medium-sized (0.01 to 0.1%). The gene calls are TRAV14/DV4 and TRDJ2; the match to TRDD3 covers 9 bases. Germline CDR1 TSDPSYG, CDR2 QGSYDQQN (reference sequence). The CDR3 loop spans 27 amino acids. In DNA, the CDR3 is TGTGCTCTGAGTGAGGGTAAGGGACACGTGTCCTATCTAGGGCTGGGGGATTATTCGAATTTGACAGCACAACTCTTCTTT. Translating it yields CALSEGKGHVSYLGLGDYSNLTAQLFF.

This clone is termed medium-sized. The genes are TRDV1 and TRDJ1; 11 bases agree with TRDD3. This CDR3 contains 21 residues. Germline CDR1 and CDR2: TSWWSYY and QGS. V gave up 0 bases and J gave up 0 bases; unmatched junction bases: 15. The CDR3: CALGELVYPYWGISYTDKLIF. CDR3 in DNA: TGTGCTCTTGGGGAACTGGTCTATCCTTACTGGGGGATATCATACACCGATAAACTCATCTTT.

J is TRDJ1 and V is TRDV1; 11 bases are shared with TRDD3. Germline CDR1 reads TSWWSYY; CDR2 reads QGS. The CDR3 runs 25 residues. Trimming took 1 base from V and 0 from J; bases not matched to a gene: 28. The CDR3 here is CALGERINQGFPISLGDTHTDKLIF. CDR3 sequence (DNA): TGTGCTCTTGGGGAACGAATCAATCAAGGCTTCCCTATTTCCCTGGGGGATACCCACACCGATAAACTCATCTTT.

Concerning this clone itself: A much larger clone is a single base away; this may be a read error. This chain joins TRDV1 and TRDJ1; unclear D gene. The germline CDR1 and CDR2 sequences are TSWWSYY and QGS. The CDR3 length is 13 residues. Trimming took 2 bases from V and 11 from J, leaving 15 bases between them. In DNA, the CDR3 is TGTGCTCTTGGGGAATTGTGTGGTAAAGGGCTCATCTTT. This encodes CALGELCGKGLIF.

By share, this clone counts as medium-sized (0.01 to 0.1%). The chain employs TRDV1 and TRDJ1; 11 bases agree with TRDD3. V shed 0 bases, J shed 7 bases, and the junction held 22 bases outside the gene matches. In germline, CDR1 is TSWWSYY, CDR2 QGS. The CDR3 loop spans 21 amino acids. The CDR3 sequence: CALGELPLGNWGIAFRAKLIF. In nucleotides, the CDR3 is TGTGCTCTTGGGGAACTTCCCCTTGGTAACTGGGGGATAGCTTTTAGGGCTAAACTCATCTTT.

By proportion, this clone is medium-sized. This sequence joins TRDV1 and TRDJ1; 11 bases match TRDD3. V was pared by 4 bases and J by 4 bases, with 26 bases of the junction left unmatched. Per germline, CDR1 TSWWSYY and CDR2 QGS. CDR3 length: 22 amino acids. As DNA, the CDR3 is TGTGCTCTTGGGGTTTTCCGGCCTTCCTACCTGTACTGGGGGATAATAGGCGATAAACTCATCTTT. Its translation: CALGVFRPSYLYWGIIGDKLIF.

About this clone: A far bigger clonotype differs at one base, so this is likely a read error. The rearrangement links TRDV2 to TRDJ1; D remains ambiguous. Trimming shortened V by 0 bases and J by 0 bases, and 25 bases separated the two germline ends. This CDR3 contains 20 residues. The germline V gene encodes CDR1 GEAIGNYY and CDR2 EKD. CDR3 loop: CACDTRTAKMYDLYTDKLIF. The CDR3 DNA reads as TGTGCCTGTGACACCAGGACGGCAAAAATGTACGATTTGTACACCGATAAACTCATCTTT.

This clone rates as large. The same CDR3 arises from other DNA sequences in this sample as well. The chain combines TRDV1 with TRDJ2; 12 bases map to TRDD3. The CDR3 loop spans 20 amino acids. Germline-derived CDR1 and CDR2 are TSWWSYY and QGS. The CDR3 here is CALYVPGGYARRLQTAQLFF. DNA for the CDR3: TGTGCCCTCTACGTACCTGGGGGATACGCGAGGAGGTTGCAAACAGCACAACTCTTCTTT.

This clone occurred a few times. A much larger clone is a single base away; this may be a read error. The chain recombines TRDV1 with TRDJ1; a weak D match, TRDD2 (5 bases). This CDR3 is 17 amino acids long. Germline CDR1 reads TSWWSYY; CDR2 reads QGS. Trimming pared 3 bases from V and 2 bases from J, leaving 19 bases between. The CDR3 DNA is TGTGCTCTTGGGGACCCTACTTGTTTACAGTGGACCGATAAACTCATCTTT. Translated, it gives CALGDPTCLQWTDKLIF.

By sample fraction, this clone is medium-sized. The chain recombines TRDV3 with TRDJ3; 13 bases are shared with TRDD3. Germline V CDR1 and CDR2: TVYSNPD, GDNSRS (reference sequence). J was trimmed by 2 bases and V by 1 base; bases with no gene match: 2. This CDR3 is built from 17 residues. The CDR3 loop reads CAFKTGGYAWDTRQMFF. The CDR3 nucleotides read TGTGCCTTTAAAACTGGGGGATACGCCTGGGACACCCGACAGATGTTTTTC.

In regard to this clone: One base away lies a much larger clone, so this may be a sequencing read error. This sample includes further DNA sequences coding for the same CDR3. V gene TRDV1 combines with J gene TRDJ1; 8 nucleotides agree with TRDD2. CDR3 length: 24 residues. V lost 0 bases and J lost 0; bases outside the gene matches: 27. Germline V gives CDR1 TSWWSYY, CDR2 QGS. The CDR3 here is CALGELRLPTCTVWEKEYTDKLIF. In nucleotides, the CDR3 is TGTGCTCTTGGGGAACTTCGGCTTCCTACGTGTACTGTGTGGGAGAAGGAGTACACCGATAAACTCATCTTT.

A note on this clone: A read error is likely here: a far larger clone is one base away. The V and J genes are TRAV38-2/DV8 and TRDJ1; tentative D call: TRDD3 (5 bases). The ends were cut back, 0 bases at V and 4 bases at J, with 28 bases in the middle. The CDR3 consists of 20 residues. Germline values: CDR1 TSESDYY, CDR2 QEAYKQQN. This CDR3 reads CAYRSGVAIIGVTLVDKLIF. CDR3 nucleotide sequence: TGTGCTTATAGGAGCGGGGTCGCCATTATTGGGGTTACCCTCGTCGATAAACTCATCTTT.

Comment on this clone: This may arise from a read error, as a much more abundant clone is one base away. V gene TRDV1 combines with J gene TRDJ1; TRDD3 matches at 13 bases. The germline V gene has CDR1 TSWWSYY and CDR2 QGS. The CDR3 totals 20 residues. Germline trimming cut 4 bases from V and 1 base from J; bases unmatched to any gene: 15. This CDR3 reads CALGVILPITGGYGTDKLIF. The CDR3 bases are TGTGCTCTTGGGGTGATCCTCCCTATTACTGGGGGATACGGCACCGATAAACTCATCTTT.

Regarding this clone: Since a far larger clone is one base different, this is likely a read error. The chain couples TRDV1 to TRDJ1; D gene ambiguous. This CDR3 spans 16 amino acids. Germline V gene lookup returns CDR1 TSWWSYY and CDR2 QGS. CDR3 DNA sequence: TGTGCTCTTGGGGAAGCTTCGCCTTGCGACACCGATGAACTCATCTTT. Protein product: CALGEASPCDTDELIF.

As for this clone: This may be a read error, as it is one base from a much larger clone. V usage is TRDV1 and J usage is TRDJ1; D is perhaps TRDD3 (5 bases). The CDR3 covers 21 residues. Per germline, CDR1 TSWWSYY and CDR2 QGS. V was pared by 1 base and J by 1 base, with 28 bases between. The CDR3 bases are TGTGCTCTTGGGGAACAGTCATCCGTCCCCCGGCCGGGGGGTCTCACCGATAAACTCATCTTT. This codes for CALGEQSSVPRPGGLTDKLIF.

For this clone: This could be a read error, since a much larger clone is one nucleotide away. The genes are TRDV3 and TRDJ1; perhaps TRDD3 as D (5 bases). This CDR3 contains 22 residues. V dropped 2 bases and J dropped 0 bases, with 37 bases sitting between them. The germline V gene encodes CDR1 TVYSNPD and CDR2 GDNSRS (reference sequence). In DNA form, the CDR3 reads TGTGCCTTTTCATATGGGTCCAGTCGGCGGTGGGGAAACCCCGGCCACACCGATAAACTCATCTTT. Protein sequence: CAFSYGSSRRWGNPGHTDKLIF. The full variable domain, its missing parts supplied by reference TRDV3 and TRDJ1, is CDKVTQSSPDQTVASGSEVVLLCTYDTVYSNPDLFWYRIRPDYSFQFVFYGDNSRSEGADFTQGRFSVKHILTQKAFHLVISPVRTEDSATYYCAFSYGSSRRWGNPGHTDKLIFGKGTRVTVEP.

Judged by abundance, this clone is medium-sized. The chain carries TRDV1 and TRDJ2; 10 bases are a match to TRDD3. The CDR3 runs 23 residues. CDR1 is TSWWSYY, CDR2 QGS, per germline. V was pared by 0 bases and J by 5 bases, with 24 bases of the junction left unmatched. CDR3 sequence (DNA): TGTGCTCTTGGGGAACTAGGCGGGCGGGAAGTGGGGGATACAAAGGGACCCACAGCACAACTCTTCTTT. Protein sequence: CALGELGGREVGDTKGPTAQLFF.